The present T cell receptor (beta chain) was sequenced within a study of regulatory T cells in long-lasting Graves disease. Study at large: Patients with persistent Graves' disease had over 5 years of antithyroid drugs and persistent TSH receptor antibodies.

To make TCR beta libraries, researchers used iRepertoire HTBI primers and Arm-PCR of CDR3 regions. One entry per CDR3 protein results from TCRdb running MiXCR on the multiplex PCR reads. The table records roughly 300,000 distinct CDR3 sequences, around a fifth of them present only once. Time point given: persistent/refractory GD, antithyroid drugs over 5 years with positive TRAb. There was RNA extracted from PBMCs, and the TCR library was made from it. The V gene's germline CDR1 is KGHDR and CDR2 SFDVKD. CDR3 length equals 15 residues. V lost 8 bases, J lost 3 bases, and 6 bases stayed unmatched. Ten or more counts support this clonotype. What it recognizes is unknown. Broader study findings: Under persistent disease, TRBV28, TRBJ1-2 and TRBJ2-5 were used preferentially. Persistent Graves' disease cases displayed lower TCR diversity than newly diagnosed ones.

This TCR was recovered from a female donor with Graves disease. The starting material was peripheral blood mononuclear cells (PBMCs), obtained when the disease was refractory, from a patient treated with antithyroid drugs. The rearrangement joins TRBV24-1 to TRBJ2-2; 9 bases fit TRBD2. CDR3 nucleotide sequence: TGTGCCACCACCCTGACTAGCGGTTACACCGGGGAGCTGTTTTTT. This encodes CATTLTSGYTGELFF.